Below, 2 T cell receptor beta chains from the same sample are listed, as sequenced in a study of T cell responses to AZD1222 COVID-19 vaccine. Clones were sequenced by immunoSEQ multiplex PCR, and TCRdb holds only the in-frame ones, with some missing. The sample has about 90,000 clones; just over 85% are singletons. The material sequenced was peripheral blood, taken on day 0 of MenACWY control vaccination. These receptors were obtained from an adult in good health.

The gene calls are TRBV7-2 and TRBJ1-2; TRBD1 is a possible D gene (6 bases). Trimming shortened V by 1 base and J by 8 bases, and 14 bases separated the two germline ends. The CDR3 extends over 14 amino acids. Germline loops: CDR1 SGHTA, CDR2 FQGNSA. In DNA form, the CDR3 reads TGTGCCAGCAGCTTAGGGAACAGGGTACAAGGCTACACCTTC. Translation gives CASSLGNRVQGYTF.

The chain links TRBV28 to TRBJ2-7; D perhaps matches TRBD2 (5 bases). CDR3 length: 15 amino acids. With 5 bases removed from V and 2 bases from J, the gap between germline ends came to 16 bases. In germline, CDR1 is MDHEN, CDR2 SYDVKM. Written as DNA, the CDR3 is TGTGCCAGCAGTCCGAGCGGCAAGTCGCCCTACGAGCAGTACTTC. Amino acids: CASSPSGKSPYEQYF.